What follows are 32 T cell receptor beta chains derived from one specimen sequenced in a study of T cell changes during pregnancy in multiple sclerosis. Produced via immunoSEQ multiplex PCR; TCRdb's table is partial and in-frame only. The profile shows roughly 11,000 clones, around four fifths of them singletons. The material sequenced was CD8+ T cells from peripheral blood mononuclear cells, taken after pregnancy. The receptors derive from a female donor in good health, enrolled as a control in a pregnancy study.

This clone has just one count. The rearrangement uses TRBV19 and TRBJ1-1, with 7 bases matching TRBD1. Trimming removed 0 bases from V and 4 bases from J; junction bases left unmatched: 14. CDR3 length equals 18 residues. CDR1 is LNHDA and CDR2 is SQIVND in the germline V gene (reference sequence). CDR3 sequence reads: CASSIDRSPGQGGTEAFF. CDR3 nucleotide sequence: TGTGCCAGTAGTATAGATCGGTCCCCGGGCCAGGGGGGCACTGAAGCTTTCTTT.

The V and J genes are TRBV11-2 and TRBJ1-3, with D unclear. The CDR3 is 13 residues long. Germline lookup yields CDR1 SGHAT and CDR2 FQNNGV. V was shortened by 7 bases and J by 0 bases, with 7 bases between the two germline ends. CDR3 DNA: TGTGCCAGCAAAGCATTCTCTGGAAACACCATATATTTT. It yields the protein CASKAFSGNTIYF.

V gene TRBV4-2 combines with J gene TRBJ2-4, with D maybe TRBD1 (6 bases). Germline lookup yields CDR1 LGHNA and CDR2 YNFKEQ. This CDR3 has 19 amino acids. Between the trimmed V and J ends, which lost 1 base and 0 bases, there was a span of 19 bases. The CDR3 DNA is TGTGCCAGCAGCCAAGCGCCCCCAGGGGCTGAGATAGCCAAAAACATTCAGTACTTC. Protein sequence: CASSQAPPGAEIAKNIQYF.

This clone was detected only once. J is TRBJ1-5 and V is TRBV28, with 7 nucleotides matching TRBD1. Germline lookup yields CDR1 MDHEN and CDR2 SYDVKM. V trimming: 10 bases; J trimming: 0 bases; junction bases outside the gene matches: 6. The CDR3 contains 14 residues. The CDR3 DNA sequence: TGTGCCATCATGACAGGGAATAGCAATCAGCCCCAGCATTTT. It translates to CAIMTGNSNQPQHF.

The V call is TRBV10-3, the J call TRBJ2-1; the match to TRBD2 covers 9 bases. V gave up 0 bases and J gave up 3 bases; unmatched junction bases: 6. The germline gives CDR1 ENHRY, CDR2 SYGVKD. There are 17 residues in the CDR3. CDR3 coding DNA: TGTGCCATCAGTGAGTCTATGGCTAGCGGGGACTACAATGAGCAGTTCTTC. Translating gives CAISESMASGDYNEQFF.

This clone was observed a few times. The chain is built from TRBV5-6 and TRBJ2-7; a weak D match, TRBD1 (5 bases). Germline V CDR1 and CDR2: SGHDT, YYEEEE. This CDR3 is 12 amino acids long. V dropped 4 bases and J dropped 2 bases, with 7 bases sitting between them. CDR3 sequence (DNA): TGTGCCAGCAGCAAGACAGCCTACGAGCAGTACTTC. Amino acids: CASSKTAYEQYF. Supplemented by reference TRBV5-6 and TRBJ2-7, the full variable domain reads DAGVTQSPTHLIKTRGQQVTLRCSPKSGHDTVSWYQQALGQGPQFIFQYYEEEERQRGNFPDRFSGHQFPNYSSELNVNALLLGDSALYLCASSKTAYEQYFGPGTRLTVT.

This clone was found once. The CDR3 reads CASSPDPGQVVRTQYF. The CDR3 DNA sequence: TGTGCCAGCAGCCCGGATCCGGGACAGGTGGTGCGTACCCAGTACTTC. The chain joins TRBV5-4 to TRBJ2-5, with TRBD1 matching 8 bases. The ends lost 4 bases at V and 8 bases at J; junction bases unmatched: 16. CDR1 is SGHNT, CDR2 YYREEE, per germline (reference sequence). CDR3 length equals 16 residues.

The V call is TRBV10-2, the J call TRBJ2-3, with 9 bases that match TRBD2. V gave up 8 bases and J gave up 4 bases; unmatched junction bases: 10. Germline V gives CDR1 WSHSY, CDR2 SAAADI. The CDR3 extends over 15 amino acids. CDR3 amino acids: CASGLAGGPADTQYF. CDR3 nucleotides: TGCGCCAGCGGCCTTGCGGGGGGGCCTGCAGATACGCAGTATTTT.

The genes are TRBV7-9 and TRBJ2-7; D gene unclear. Germline lookup yields CDR1 SEHNR and CDR2 FQNEAQ (reference sequence). This CDR3 is 16 amino acids long. V gave up 5 bases and J gave up 2 bases, with 19 bases separating them. CDR3 coding DNA: TGTGCCAGCAGCCACCCTCGTGGGCCCGCCACCTACGAGCAGTACTTC. This translates into CASSHPRGPATYEQYF. The variable domain in full, completed from reference TRBV7-9 and TRBJ2-7, reads DTGVSQNPRHKITKRGQNVTFRCDPISEHNRLYWYRQTLGQGPEFLTYFQNEAQLEKSRLLSDRFSAERPKGSFSTLEIQRTEQGDSAMYLCASSHPRGPATYEQYFGPGTRLTVT.

This chain links TRBV28 with TRBJ2-1; 8 bases map to TRBD2. The V segment lost 2 bases and the J segment 8 bases; nucleotides outside the gene matches: 8. The CDR3 covers 15 residues. Germline V gene data show CDR1 as MDHEN and CDR2 as SYDVKM. CDR3 coding DNA: TGTGCCAGCAGTTTAGGAAGCGGGAGTGGGGATGAGCAGTTCTTC. It is translated as CASSLGSGSGDEQFF.

This clone was recorded a few times. This chain joins TRBV27 and TRBJ1-5; 7 nucleotides match TRBD1. With 5 bases clipped from V and 1 base from J, the junction kept 5 bases outside the gene matches. The CDR3 spans 15 residues. Germline CDR1 MNHEY, CDR2 SMNVEV (reference sequence). CDR3 in DNA: TGTGCCAGCAGTCCTTGGGACAGCAGCAATCAGCCCCAGCATTTT. Protein sequence: CASSPWDSSNQPQHF.

V is TRBV14 and J is TRBJ2-3; D not resolved. This CDR3 spans 12 amino acids. Per germline, CDR1 SGHDN and CDR2 FVKESK. V was pared by 4 bases and J by 4 bases, with 6 bases between. CDR3 region: CASSPRSDTQYF. DNA of the CDR3: TGTGCCAGCAGCCCTAGGTCAGATACGCAGTATTTT.

The chain uses TRBV5-5 and TRBJ2-7; D uncertain. V lost 4 bases and J lost 4, with 9 bases in between. Germline loops: CDR1 SGHKS, CDR2 YYEKEE (reference sequence). This CDR3 has 12 residues. The DNA of the CDR3 is TGTGCCAGCAGCGCGCAGGAATACGAGCAGTACTTC. It codes for CASSAQEYEQYF.

V gene TRBV5-6 combines with J gene TRBJ2-7; perhaps TRBD1 as D (6 bases). The CDR3 runs to 15 residues. Germline CDR1 SGHDT, CDR2 YYEEEE. V was cut by 2 bases and J by 0 bases, with 12 bases left in between. The chain's CDR3 is CASSFWGQSSYEQYF. In DNA, the CDR3 is TGTGCCAGCAGCTTTTGGGGGCAAAGCTCCTACGAGCAGTACTTC.

In this sample, this clone turned up a few times. CDR3 DNA sequence: TGTGCCAGCAGCTCGCGGACTAGCTCCTACGAGCAGTACTTC. This gives the protein CASSSRTSSYEQYF. The rearrangement links TRBV7-2 to TRBJ2-7; TRBD2 aligns across 7 bases. CDR1 and CDR2 (germline): SGHTA, FQGNSA. The CDR3 contains 14 residues. V lost 4 bases and J lost 0; bases outside the gene matches: 3. Variable domain in full (rest from reference TRBV7-2 and TRBJ2-7): GAGVSQSPSNKVTEKGKDVELRCDPISGHTALYWYRQSLGQGLEFLIYFQGNSAPDKSGLPSDRFSAERTGGSVSTLTIQRTQQEDSAVYLCASSSRTSSYEQYFGPGTRLTVT.

The chain carries TRBV27 and TRBJ2-1; TRBD1 matches 7 bases. CDR3 size: 16 residues. The junction had 13 bases not matched to a gene; V was cut back by 5 bases and J by 6 bases. Germline lookup yields CDR1 MNHEY and CDR2 SMNVEV (reference sequence). CDR3 sequence (DNA): TGTGCCAGCAGTCCACAGGGGCCCCTGGTCGTCAATGAGCAGTTCTTC. Translation: CASSPQGPLVVNEQFF.

The chain joins TRBV29-1 to TRBJ2-1; the match to TRBD1 covers 10 bases. Germline-derived CDR1 and CDR2 are SQVTM and ANQGSEA. The ends lost 8 bases at V and 3 bases at J; junction bases unmatched: 10. The length of the CDR3 is 15 residues. CDR3 loop: CSQTTGTGDYNEQFF. The CDR3 nucleotides are TGCAGCCAAACGACCGGGACAGGGGACTACAATGAGCAGTTCTTC.

The table lists this clone with a few counts. The chain uses TRBV27 and TRBJ1-2; 7 positions match TRBD1. The CDR3 is 14 residues long. J gave up 7 bases and V 5 bases, and 10 bases lay outside the gene matches. Germline lookup yields CDR1 MNHEY and CDR2 SMNVEV (reference sequence). CDR3 DNA sequence: TGTGCCAGCAGTGGGAGCAGGGGGTCGGGTGGCTACACCTTC. It is translated as CASSGSRGSGGYTF.

The V call is TRBV6-4, the J call TRBJ1-5; the match to TRBD1 covers 7 bases. Germline CDR1 and CDR2: MRHNA and SNTAGT. Trimming cost V 6 bases and J 7 bases; bases outside gene matches: 9. CDR3 length equals 14 residues. The CDR3 region is CASSPGQGVQPQHF. DNA for the CDR3: TGTGCCAGCAGCCCGGGGCAGGGGGTGCAGCCCCAGCATTTT.

The CDR3 region is CASSFRVFYQPQHF. The CDR3 DNA follows: TGTGCCAGCAGCTTTCGGGTATTCTATCAGCCCCAGCATTTT. This chain joins TRBV7-2 and TRBJ1-5; no firm D call. Germline CDR1 SGHTA, CDR2 FQGNSA. The CDR3 runs 14 residues. V was pared by 3 bases and J by 5 bases, with 11 bases between.

V usage is TRBV18 and J usage is TRBJ1-6; 9 bases agree with TRBD1. Trimming at V came to 6 bases and at J to 7 bases, leaving 4 bases not matched to a gene. Per the germline V gene, CDR1 is KGHSH and CDR2 is LQKENI. The CDR3 spans 14 residues. This CDR3 is CASSSGTGNSPLHF. As DNA, the CDR3 is TGTGCCAGCTCGTCCGGGACAGGGAATTCACCCCTCCACTTT. Drawing the rest from reference TRBV18 and TRBJ1-6, the complete variable domain is NAGVMQNPRHLVRRRGQEARLRCSPMKGHSHVYWYRQLPEEGLKFMVYLQKENIIDESGMPKERFSAEFPKEGPSILRIQQVVRGDSAAYFCASSSGTGNSPLHFGNGTRLTVT.

This clone was counted once. The chain couples TRBV27 to TRBJ2-1; 8 positions match TRBD2. J gave up 9 bases and V 2 bases, and 3 bases lay outside the gene matches. This CDR3 spans 13 amino acids. Germline-derived CDR1 and CDR2 are MNHEY and SMNVEV (reference sequence). The CDR3 loop is CASSLVRGGEQFF. The CDR3 DNA reads as TGTGCCAGCAGTTTAGTCCGGGGGGGTGAGCAGTTCTTC.

This chain joins TRBV14 and TRBJ2-1, with D hard to call. Trimming cost V 2 bases and J 2 bases, with 10 bases left between them. The CDR3 is made up of 15 amino acids. Germline V lookup: CDR1 SGHDN, CDR2 FVKESK. CDR3 sequence: CASSQRDSTYNEQFF. Here the CDR3 DNA reads TGTGCCAGCAGCCAACGCGACTCAACCTACAATGAGCAGTTCTTC.

The chain carries TRBV4-2 and TRBJ1-2; unclear D gene. The CDR3 has 14 residues. With 1 base removed from V and 4 bases from J, the gap between germline ends came to 10 bases. CDR1 is LGHNA and CDR2 is YNFKEQ in the germline V gene. The CDR3 reads CASSQGPAVYGYTF. The DNA for the CDR3 is TGTGCCAGCAGCCAAGGTCCGGCGGTCTATGGCTACACCTTC.

For the CDR3, the DNA is TGTGCCAGCAGTGACTCAAGTAGCGGGGACACAGATACGCAGTATTTT. Translating it yields CASSDSSSGDTDTQYF. The rearrangement uses TRBV6-4 and TRBJ2-3, with TRBD2 identical over 8 bases. After removal of 0 bases from V and 2 bases from J, the junction contained 4 bases not matched to a gene. CDR3 size: 16 residues. Germline CDR1 reads MRHNA; CDR2 reads SNTAGT.

The CDR3 here is CASSLGSTFSYEQYF. The DNA of the CDR3 is TGTGCCAGCAGCTTAGGATCGACTTTTTCCTACGAGCAGTACTTC. V is TRBV7-9 and J is TRBJ2-7; the D is unclear. The ends were cut back, 1 base at V and 1 base at J, with 11 bases in the middle. Germline V gives CDR1 SEHNR, CDR2 FQNEAQ (reference sequence). This CDR3 is built from 15 residues.

This clone showed up just once. This chain uses TRBV5-5 with TRBJ2-3; 9 bases are a match to TRBD1. V lost 1 base to trimming and J lost 2 bases; unmatched junction nucleotides: 2. The germline V gene encodes CDR1 SGHKS and CDR2 YYEKEE (reference sequence). This CDR3 region has 15 residues. The CDR3 DNA sequence: TGTGCCAGCAGCTTGTGGGACAGGGCCACAGATACGCAGTATTTT. Translating gives CASSLWDRATDTQYF.

This clone was picked up a small number of times. In DNA form, the CDR3 reads TGTGCCAGCAGTAACCAGGGGGCACACGGGGATGAGCAGTTCTTC. Encoded protein: CASSNQGAHGDEQFF. The rearrangement joins TRBV6-6 to TRBJ2-1; 8 bases fit TRBD1. The CDR3 contains 15 residues. V shed 5 bases and J 8 bases; nucleotides not matched to a gene: 11. The germline CDR1 and CDR2 sequences are MNHNY and SVGAGI (reference sequence).

This clone was recorded only once. This chain links TRBV18 with TRBJ2-2; 8 bases are shared with TRBD1. The CDR3 has 16 amino acids. Germline-derived CDR1 and CDR2 are KGHSH and LQKENI. The trim removed 4 bases at V and 1 base at J, leaving 5 bases unmatched. The CDR3 loop reads CASSLPGTGNTGELFF. The CDR3 DNA sequence: TGTGCCAGCTCACTCCCCGGGACAGGGAACACCGGGGAGCTGTTTTTT.

This clone is termed medium-sized. The rearrangement joins TRBV4-2 to TRBJ1-6, with 7 bases fitting TRBD1. The CDR3 contains 15 residues. Per the germline V gene, CDR1 is LGHNA and CDR2 is YNFKEQ. The ends lost 1 base at V and 5 bases at J; junction bases unmatched: 2. CDR3 protein: CASSQGGTDNSPLHF. CDR3 in DNA: TGTGCCAGCAGCCAAGGGGGGACAGATAATTCACCCCTCCACTTT.

The chain uses TRBV7-9 and TRBJ2-7; 8 bases are a match to TRBD1. CDR1 SEHNR and CDR2 FQNEAQ come from the germline V gene (reference sequence). Trimming removed 5 bases from V and 5 bases from J; junction bases left unmatched: 11. This CDR3 has 15 residues. The CDR3 loop is CASSLQDRVSDEQYF. The CDR3 DNA follows: TGTGCCAGCAGCCTCCAGGACAGGGTTTCCGACGAGCAGTACTTC.

The J gene is TRBJ2-7, the V gene TRBV19; tentative D call: TRBD2 (6 bases). The germline V gene encodes CDR1 LNHDA and CDR2 SQIVND (reference sequence). V was trimmed by 5 bases and J by 1 base, leaving 12 bases between them. This CDR3 spans 14 amino acids. CDR3 residues: CASSPGLNSYEQYF. CDR3 nucleotides: TGTGCCAGTAGTCCCGGACTAAATTCCTACGAGCAGTACTTC.